The 3 T cell receptor beta chains listed next were all sequenced from one sample in a study of shared clonotypes between healthy human individuals. Generated by immunoSEQ multiplex PCR, the TCRdb table keeps only in-frame clones and is missing some. The top ten hold about 1.8% of the sample, which has 600,000 to 750,000 clones, about two thirds seen once. Source material: memory CD4+ T cells sorted from blood. Specified subset: CD45RA-negative fraction. The receptors originated from a young woman in good health.

The chain couples TRBV6-5 to TRBJ1-1, with a weak D call TRBD1 (5 bases). This CDR3 is 15 amino acids long. V dropped 7 bases and J dropped 3 bases, with 18 bases sitting between them. Germline CDR1 reads MNHEY; CDR2 reads SVGAGI. The CDR3 nucleotides read TGTGCCAGCAACGGTCGGGGGGTTTGGGACACTGAAGCTTTCTTT. Amino acids: CASNGRGVWDTEAFF.

This rearrangement joins TRBV5-4 to TRBJ2-7; weak D call: TRBD1 (6 bases). V was pared by 5 bases and J by 0 bases, with 12 bases between. The CDR3 contains 14 residues. CDR1 is SGHNT and CDR2 is YYREEE in the germline V gene (reference sequence). DNA for the CDR3: TGTGCCAGCAGGAACAGGGAGAGCTCCTACGAGCAGTACTTC. It specifies CASRNRESSYEQYF.

The rearrangement uses TRBV7-2 and TRBJ1-3; no definite D call. V lost 3 bases and J lost 2, with 8 bases in between. In germline, CDR1 is SGHTA, CDR2 FQGNSA. The CDR3 has 14 amino acids. CDR3 loop: CASSFRTAGNTIYF. CDR3 DNA sequence: TGTGCCAGCAGCTTCCGGACGGCTGGAAACACCATATATTTT.